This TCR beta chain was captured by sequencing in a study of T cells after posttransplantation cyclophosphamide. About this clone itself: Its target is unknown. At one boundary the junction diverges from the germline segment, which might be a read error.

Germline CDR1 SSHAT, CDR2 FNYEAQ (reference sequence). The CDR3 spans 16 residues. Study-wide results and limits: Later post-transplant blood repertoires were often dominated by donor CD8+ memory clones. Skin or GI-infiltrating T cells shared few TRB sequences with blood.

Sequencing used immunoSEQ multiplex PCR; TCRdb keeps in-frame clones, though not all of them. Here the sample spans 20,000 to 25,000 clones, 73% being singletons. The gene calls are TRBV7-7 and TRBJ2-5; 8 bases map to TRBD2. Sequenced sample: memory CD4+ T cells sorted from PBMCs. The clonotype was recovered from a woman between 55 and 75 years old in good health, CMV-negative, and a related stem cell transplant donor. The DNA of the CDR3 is TGTGCTAGCAGCTTAGCACGGGGGGGGTACCAAGAGACCCAGTACTTC. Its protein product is CASSLARGGYQETQYF.